This passage covers 26 T cell receptor beta chains from one sample sequenced in a study of blood T cells in healthy people across ages. A second about 7 to 11 cycle PCR used barcoded and J-beta primers. Via MiXCR, TCRdb re-called the 5' RACE reads, giving one row per CDR3 protein. The table shows 1 million or so distinct CDR3 sequences, with 45% occurring only once. The sequencing sample was made of blood. The source of these receptors is a woman aged 55-70 years in good health.

In this sample, this clonotype turned up once. The chain has TRBV19 and TRBJ2-1; D possibly corresponds to TRBD1 (5 bases). Trimming left V 4 bases short and J 1 base short, with 11 bases between. The CDR3 is 15 amino acids. The germline V gene encodes CDR1 LNHDA and CDR2 SQIVND (reference sequence). CDR3 coding DNA: TGTGCCAGTAGTACCAGGGATCCGTCCTACAATGAGCAGTTCTTC. It codes for CASSTRDPSYNEQFF.

The chain recombines TRBV5-6 with TRBJ2-1; 13 bases agree with TRBD2. The J call may be wrong; the DNA end is better matched by TRBJ2-7. Per the germline V gene, CDR1 is SGHDT and CDR2 is YYEEEE. The CDR3 length is 16 residues. The CDR3 DNA follows: TGTGCCAGCAGCGGGTGGACTAGCGGGAGCTACAATGAGCAGTACTTC. This translates into CASSGWTSGSYNEQYF.

Concerning this clonotype: Just one base apart from a much larger clone, this may be a read error. The chain employs TRBV29-1 and TRBJ2-4; the D gene could be TRBD1 or TRBD2 (5 bases each). The J call may be wrong; the DNA end is better matched by TRBJ2-5. CDR1 is SQVTM, CDR2 ANQGSEA, per germline. The CDR3 is 13 amino acids. The CDR3 DNA is TGCAGCGTTGAAGATCCAGGGAGCGAGACCCAGTACTTC. Its protein product is CSVEDPGSETQYF.

This clonotype was seen repeatedly, ten times or more. V gene TRBV5-1 combines with J gene TRBJ2-7; perhaps TRBD1 as D (6 bases). Germline V gene sequence: CDR1 SGHRS, CDR2 YFSETQ. The CDR3 spans 14 residues. The V end lost 0 bases, the J end lost 4 bases, and 11 bases lay between the germline ends. The DNA of the CDR3 is TGCGCCAGCAGCTTGGTACAGGGTATTTACGAGCAGTACTTC. It encodes CASSLVQGIYEQYF.

The J gene is TRBJ1-6, the V gene TRBV7-9, with 7 positions matching TRBD1. Trimming removed 5 bases from V and 0 bases from J; junction bases left unmatched: 4. Germline loops: CDR1 SEHNR, CDR2 FQNEAQ (reference sequence). The CDR3 extends over 16 amino acids. CDR3 sequence (DNA): TGTGCCAGCAGCCCCCGGGACAGCTCCTATAATTCACCCCTCCACTTT. Translated, it gives CASSPRDSSYNSPLHF.

This clonotype was recorded once. A much larger clone lies a single base off, so this may be a read error. The V gene is TRBV7-2, the J gene TRBJ2-1; 8 positions match TRBD2. The CDR3 runs to 13 residues. V gave up 4 bases and J gave up 9 bases; unmatched junction bases: 5. CDR1 is SGHTA and CDR2 is FQGNSA in the germline V gene. The CDR3, as DNA: TGTGCCAGCAGCTCAAGACTAGCGTTTGAGCAGTTCTTC. This encodes CASSSRLAFEQFF.

The table lists this clonotype with a few counts. The chain combines TRBV20-1 with TRBJ2-4; D is uncertain. Germline V CDR1 and CDR2: DFQATT, SNEGSKA (reference sequence). The CDR3 loop spans 15 amino acids. Trimming left V 6 bases short and J 3 bases short, with 18 bases between. CDR3 protein: CSAIARIWGKNIQYF. The CDR3 nucleotides are TGCAGTGCCATCGCCCGAATCTGGGGCAAAAACATTCAGTACTTC.

This clonotype was found a few times. This CDR3 is CASSLDGSGSWYEQYF. The CDR3 DNA reads TGTGCCAGCAGCTTAGACGGAAGCGGGAGTTGGTACGAGCAGTACTTC. The chain joins TRBV7-2 to TRBJ2-7, with 8 bases lining up with TRBD2. The CDR3 is made up of 16 amino acids. With V trimmed by 1 base and J by 4 bases, 9 bases remained unmatched. CDR1 and CDR2 from the germline V gene are SGHTA and FQGNSA.

The J gene is TRBJ1-5, the V gene TRBV4-1; D is unclear. The CDR3 has 13 residues. The V end was cut by 4 bases, the J end by 6 bases, with 10 bases between. Germline V gives CDR1 MGHRA, CDR2 YSYEKL. Here the CDR3 reads CASSRSWGQPQHF. The CDR3 bases are TGCGCCAGCAGCCGCAGCTGGGGTCAGCCCCAGCATTTT.

This rearrangement joins TRBV7-9 to TRBJ2-3; the match to TRBD1 covers 10 bases. The CDR3 totals 14 residues. Germline V gene sequence: CDR1 SEHNR, CDR2 FQNEAQ (reference sequence). The CDR3, as DNA: TGTGCATCACCCGGACAGGGGGGATCAGATACGCAGTATTTT. Its translation is CASPGQGGSDTQYF. Full variable domain (remainder filled in from reference TRBV7-9 and TRBJ2-3): DTGVSQNPRHKITKRGQNVTFRCDPISEHNRLYWYRQTLGQGPEFLTYFQNEAQLEKSRLLSDRFSAERPKGSFSTLEIQRTEQGDSAMYLCASPGQGGSDTQYFGPGTRLTVL.

This CDR3 reads CASEGRTSGNEQFF. As DNA, the CDR3 is TGTGCCAGCGAGGGTCGGACTAGCGGGAATGAGCAGTTCTTC. This chain joins TRBV7-9 and TRBJ2-1; TRBD2 matches at 11 bases. The CDR3 totals 14 residues. Germline CDR1 is SEHNR and CDR2 is FQNEAQ (reference sequence). V was pared by 8 bases and J by 7 bases, with 7 bases of the junction left unmatched. The whole variable domain, remainder taken from reference TRBV7-9 and TRBJ2-1, is DTGVSQNPRHKITKRGQNVTFRCDPISEHNRLYWYRQTLGQGPEFLTYFQNEAQLEKSRLLSDRFSAERPKGSFSTLEIQRTEQGDSAMYLCASEGRTSGNEQFFGPGTRLTVL.

This clonotype was found a few times. This rearrangement joins TRBV10-1 to TRBJ2-3, with TRBD2 as a possible D gene (6 bases). V gave up 5 bases and J gave up 7 bases, with 13 bases separating them. This CDR3 is 13 amino acids long. Germline V gives CDR1 WNHNN, CDR2 SYGVQD (reference sequence). The CDR3 sequence: CASSPGLINTQYF. The DNA of the CDR3 is TGCGCCAGCAGTCCGGGACTCATAAATACGCAGTATTTT.

This clonotype was recorded once. The J gene is TRBJ1-5, the V gene TRBV27; D call uncertain. Trimming left V 5 bases short and J 6 bases short, with 11 bases between. In germline, CDR1 is MNHEY, CDR2 SMNVEV (reference sequence). CDR3 size: 13 residues. CDR3 coding DNA: TGTGCCAGCAGTGGTTGGTATGCTCAGCCCCAGCATTTT. This sequence encodes CASSGWYAQPQHF.

This clonotype was counted between two and nine times. The rearrangement joins TRBV5-6 to TRBJ1-2, with TRBD1 matching 12 bases. J was trimmed by 4 bases and V by 0 bases; bases with no gene match: 4. The CDR3 sequence is 16 residues long. Germline CDR1 is SGHDT and CDR2 is YYEEEE. The CDR3 sequence: CASSLGDRGHGYGYTF. The CDR3 DNA reads as TGTGCCAGCAGCTTGGGGGACAGGGGGCACGGCTATGGCTACACCTTC.

The J gene is TRBJ2-3, the V gene TRBV5-1; D possibly corresponds to TRBD2 (5 bases). CDR1 and CDR2 from the germline V gene are SGHRS and YFSETQ. The CDR3 spans 14 residues. V was pared by 5 bases and J by 0 bases, with 10 bases between. CDR3 loop: CASRAAQSTDTQYF. CDR3 DNA: TGCGCCAGCAGAGCGGCCCAGAGCACAGATACGCAGTATTTT.

This clonotype has only a few counts. The rearrangement joins TRBV28 to TRBJ2-7, with D perhaps matching TRBD1 (6 bases). The V gene lost 2 bases and the J gene lost 0 bases, with 20 bases spanning the gap. This CDR3 region has 18 residues. CDR1 is MDHEN, CDR2 SYDVKM, per germline. CDR3 nucleotides: TGTGCCAGCAGTTTAAGGGTCAGGGGTGGCCGGAGCTCCTACGAGCAGTACTTC. Translated, it gives CASSLRVRGGRSSYEQYF.

The chain is built from TRBV6-5 and TRBJ2-3, with 8 bases matching TRBD2. The ends lost 4 bases at V and 5 bases at J; junction bases unmatched: 5. Germline lookup yields CDR1 MNHEY and CDR2 SVGAGI. The CDR3 runs to 14 residues. CDR3 in DNA: TGTGCCAGCAGTTGGCGGGGGGCCGGAGATACGCAGTATTTT. This encodes CASSWRGAGDTQYF.

This clonotype was seen a few times. A clone one base away is much larger, so this may be a read error. The chain uses TRBV5-1 and TRBJ2-3; 7 positions match TRBD2. The germline CDR1 and CDR2 sequences are SGHRS and YFSETQ. V shed 4 bases, J shed 2 bases, and the junction held 4 bases outside the gene matches. The CDR3 is made up of 14 amino acids. The CDR3 bases are TGCGCCAGCAGCGCGGGGGACCCCACAGATACGCAGTATTTT. This sequence encodes CASSAGDPTDTQYF.

The rearrangement links TRBV27 to TRBJ1-2, with D possibly matching TRBD1 (6 bases). Trimming shortened V by 5 bases and J by 1 base, and 14 bases separated the two germline ends. This CDR3 has 15 residues. Germline CDR1 is MNHEY and CDR2 is SMNVEV (reference sequence). This CDR3 reads CASSPLGQLNYGYTF. DNA for the CDR3: TGTGCCAGCAGTCCGCTCGGACAGCTTAACTATGGCTACACCTTC.

This clonotype was observed a few times. The chain joins TRBV5-1 to TRBJ2-3, with a tentative D call TRBD2 (5 bases). From germline, CDR1 is SGHRS and CDR2 YFSETQ. The CDR3 is 16 residues long. Trimming cost V 0 bases and J 2 bases, with 13 bases left between them. DNA for the CDR3: TGCGCCAGCAGCTTGGGGGCTCGGGGTAACACAGATACGCAGTATTTT. This encodes CASSLGARGNTDTQYF.

On this clonotype: The germline gene is not matched at one end of the junction; a read error may be the cause. The rearrangement uses TRBV6-1 and TRBJ2-4, with D possibly being TRBD2 (7 bases). Per germline, CDR1 MNHNS and CDR2 SASEGT. The CDR3 spans 18 residues. For the CDR3, the DNA is TGTGCCAGCAGTACGGGGGGCAGGGTGATTTCGGAGAAGGACATCCAGTACTTC. It translates to CASSTGGRVISEKDIQYF.

This clonotype was detected only a few times. This chain uses TRBV14 with TRBJ2-5, with D maybe TRBD2 (5 bases). CDR3 length: 14 residues. The V end lost 4 bases, the J end lost 2 bases, and 11 bases lay between the germline ends. Germline values: CDR1 SGHDN, CDR2 FVKESK. CDR3: CASSRPREQETQYF. CDR3 DNA: TGTGCCAGCAGCCGACCCCGGGAACAAGAGACCCAGTACTTC.

This clonotype was counted between two and nine times. The V call is TRBV7-3, the J call TRBJ2-1; D possibly corresponds to TRBD2 (5 bases). CDR3 size: 15 residues. The ends were cut back, 2 bases at V and 2 bases at J, with 10 bases in the middle. CDR1 and CDR2 from the germline V gene are SGHTA and FQGTGA. CDR3 nucleotides: TGTGCCAGCAGCTTAGAGCGAGCGGCCTACAATGAGCAGTTCTTC. Its translation is CASSLERAAYNEQFF. The variable domain in full, completed from reference TRBV7-3 and TRBJ2-1, reads GAGVSQTPSNKVTEKGKYVELRCDPISGHTALYWYRQSLGQGPEFLIYFQGTGAADDSGLPNDRFFAVRPEGSVSTLKIQRTERGDSAVYLCASSLERAAYNEQFFGPGTRLTVL.

The V call is TRBV20-1, the J call TRBJ2-3; 11 bases line up with TRBD2. V lost 6 bases, J lost 8 bases, and 19 bases stayed unmatched. CDR3 length: 17 residues. The germline V gene has CDR1 DFQATT and CDR2 SNEGSKA (reference sequence). The CDR3 sequence is CSATGLAGGFRGGTQYF. In DNA form, the CDR3 reads TGCAGTGCCACCGGTCTAGCGGGAGGCTTTCGGGGGGGTACGCAGTATTTT.

This sequence joins TRBV24-1 and TRBJ2-3, with 7 bases matching TRBD2. Looked up from germline, CDR1 is KGHDR and CDR2 is SFDVKD. CDR3 length: 15 amino acids. Trimming cost V 6 bases and J 2 bases; bases outside gene matches: 7. CDR3 protein: CATSNAGVFTDTQYF. CDR3 bases: TGTGCCACCAGTAATGCGGGAGTGTTCACAGATACGCAGTATTTT.

This clonotype was picked up many times. The CDR3 DNA sequence: TGTGCCAGCAGTTTGGGACAGGGAAAGCAGTACTTC. This sequence encodes CASSLGQGKQYF. V gene TRBV28 combines with J gene TRBJ2-7; 9 nucleotides line up with TRBD1. This CDR3 has 12 residues. From germline, CDR1 is MDHEN and CDR2 SYDVKM. Trimming cost V 3 bases and J 8 bases; bases outside gene matches: 2.